This T cell receptor (beta chain) was profiled in a study of blood T cell repertoires in COVID-19. Germline CDR1 is MGHDK and CDR2 is SYGVNS. This CDR3 has 16 amino acids. V shed 1 base and J shed 6 bases, with 19 bases lying between them. Produced via immunoSEQ multiplex PCR; TCRdb's table is partial and in-frame only. The repertoire includes 200,000 to 300,000 clones, approximately 92% of them detected once, and about 2.5% sits in the top ten. The source material was peripheral blood. This TCR was recovered from a person aged 18 to 35 with COVID-19, enrolled during active disease. V and J are TRBV25-1 and TRBJ2-7; TRBD1 is a possible D gene (6 bases). CDR3 protein: CASSESSVQGRAEQYF. DNA for the CDR3: TGTGCCAGCAGTGAATCGAGTGTACAGGGCAGGGCCGAGCAGTACTTC.